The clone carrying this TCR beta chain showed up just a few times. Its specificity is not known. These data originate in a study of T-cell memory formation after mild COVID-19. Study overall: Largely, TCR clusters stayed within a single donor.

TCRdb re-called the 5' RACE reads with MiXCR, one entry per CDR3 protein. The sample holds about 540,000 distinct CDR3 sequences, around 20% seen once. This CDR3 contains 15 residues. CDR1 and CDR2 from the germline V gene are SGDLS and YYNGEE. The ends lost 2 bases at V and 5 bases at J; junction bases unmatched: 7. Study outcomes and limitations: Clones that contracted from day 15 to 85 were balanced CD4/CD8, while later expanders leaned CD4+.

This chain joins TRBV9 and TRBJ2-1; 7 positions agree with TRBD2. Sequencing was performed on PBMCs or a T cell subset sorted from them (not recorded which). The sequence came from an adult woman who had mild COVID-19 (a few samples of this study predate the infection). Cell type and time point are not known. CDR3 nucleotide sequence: TGTGCCAGCAGCGTCACTAGCGTTACTAACAATGAGCAGTTCTTC. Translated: CASSVTSVTNNEQFF.